The 20 T cell receptor beta chains listed next were all sequenced from one sample in a study of Ad26.COV2.S vaccination and SARS-CoV-2 variants. Profiling relied on immunoSEQ multiplex PCR, and the TCRdb table lists in-frame clones only, not all of them. The sample consists of about 680,000 clones, around 89% of them appearing once. Treatment denoted: around 19 received Ad26.COV2.S at low or high dose, single or two shots; several received placebo; per-sample allocation not given. Samples were taken on day 63 after the first vaccine or placebo injection. Specimen: peripheral blood, collected in a trial of Ad26.COV2.S vaccine versus placebo. These receptor sequences come from a person between 18 and 65 years old who received the Ad26.COV2.S COVID-19 vaccine or a placebo.

This clone occurred a few times. CDR3 sequence (DNA): TGTGCCAGCAGCCAAACTAGGACCGGGGAGCTGTTTTTT. Translated, it gives CASSQTRTGELFF. The rearrangement uses TRBV14 and TRBJ2-2; tentative D call: TRBD2 (5 bases). This CDR3 region has 13 residues. Germline V CDR1 and CDR2: SGHDN, FVKESK. Trimming took off 2 bases at V and 5 bases at J, with 6 bases between the two ends.

The chain has TRBV30 and TRBJ1-2; unclear D gene. The CDR3 contains 13 residues. Germline CDR1 and CDR2: GTSNPN and SVGIG (reference sequence). V lost 0 bases, J lost 5 bases, and 10 bases lay in between. The CDR3 bases are TGTGCCTGGAGTGTAAGGGCCCGATATGGCTACACCTTC. This encodes CAWSVRARYGYTF.

This sequence joins TRBV10-3 and TRBJ1-5; D is perhaps TRBD1 (6 bases). The CDR3 has 16 amino acids. Germline loops: CDR1 ENHRY, CDR2 SYGVKD. Deletions cut 0 bases from V and 0 bases from J, with 9 bases between. CDR3 loop: CAISESGGLSNQPQHF. The CDR3 region has the DNA TGTGCCATCAGTGAGTCGGGGGGCCTTAGCAATCAGCCCCAGCATTTT.

The chain carries TRBV27 and TRBJ2-7, with 9 bases lining up with TRBD1. The CDR3 is 13 residues long. Germline CDR1 MNHEY, CDR2 SMNVEV (reference sequence). Trimming took 8 bases from V and 6 from J; bases not matched to a gene: 8. The CDR3 is CASRQGESLEQYF. The CDR3 DNA reads as TGTGCCAGCCGACAGGGGGAAAGTCTCGAGCAGTACTTC.

The chain has TRBV4-3 and TRBJ1-2; D remains ambiguous. This CDR3 has 8 amino acids. CDR1 LGHNA and CDR2 YSLEER come from the germline V gene. The CDR3 nucleotides read TGCGGGTGGGGAGGCTACACCTTC. Amino acids: CGWGGYTF.

This sequence joins TRBV13 and TRBJ2-3, with D unresolved. Trimming removed 5 bases at V and 1 base at J, with 7 bases between. This CDR3 comprises 13 residues. CDR1 is PRHDT and CDR2 is FYEKMQ in the germline V gene (reference sequence). The CDR3, as DNA: TGTGCCAGCAGCCCACGAGGCACAGATACGCAGTATTTT. Its translation: CASSPRGTDTQYF.

V usage is TRBV6-5 and J usage is TRBJ1-3, with no clear D. Germline CDR1 and CDR2: MNHEY and SVGAGI. The CDR3 runs 15 residues. Trimming cost V 2 bases and J 0 bases, with 8 bases left between them. CDR3 bases: TGTGCCAGCAGTTACGGGCCCTACTCTGGAAACACCATATATTTT. It codes for CASSYGPYSGNTIYF.

The CDR3 nucleotides read TGTGCCAGCAGCTTGCTTAGAACAGAGACGAGGTCCCAGTACTTC. This gives the protein CASSLLRTETRSQYF. The chain employs TRBV7-2 and TRBJ2-5; D unclear. From germline, CDR1 is SGHTA and CDR2 FQGNSA. The CDR3 extends over 15 amino acids. With 3 bases removed from V and 9 bases from J, the gap between germline ends came to 20 bases.

The CDR3, as DNA: TGTGCCAGCAGCCAAAGATGGGGGTATAGCGCCCTACACAATGAGCAGTTCTTC. Encoded protein: CASSQRWGYSALHNEQFF. This sequence joins TRBV14 and TRBJ2-1; D assignment may be TRBD1 or TRBD2 (5 bases each). CDR3 size: 18 residues. The germline V gene encodes CDR1 SGHDN and CDR2 FVKESK. The germline V and J ends were trimmed by 2 bases and 5 bases, with 22 bases remaining between them.

The chain joins TRBV11-1 to TRBJ2-7; TRBD1 matches 8 bases. The ends lost 6 bases at V and 4 bases at J; junction bases unmatched: 14. Germline V gene data show CDR1 as SGHAT and CDR2 as FQDESV (reference sequence). This CDR3 comprises 16 residues. The DNA of the CDR3 is TGTGCCAGCAGATCGGGACAGGTAAATATAAGGTACGAGCAGTACTTC. Translating gives CASRSGQVNIRYEQYF.

This clone was seen only a few times. This chain connects TRBV3-1 (or the pseudogene TRBV3-2) to TRBJ1-1; no clear D gene. The germline V and J ends were trimmed by 5 bases and 2 bases, with 6 bases remaining between them. Germline V lookup: CDR1 LGHDT, CDR2 YNNKEL (reference sequence). The CDR3 is 12 amino acids. The CDR3 is CASSEVNTEAFF. CDR3 nucleotides: TGTGCCAGCAGCGAGGTAAACACTGAAGCTTTCTTT.

The V and J genes are TRBV7-9 and TRBJ2-3; TRBD1 aligns across 9 bases. Germline assignment: CDR1 SEHNR and CDR2 FQNEAQ (reference sequence). After removal of 5 bases from V and 5 bases from J, the junction contained 5 bases not matched to a gene. CDR3 size: 14 residues. This chain's CDR3 is CASSHGQGQDTQYF. CDR3 DNA: TGTGCCAGCAGCCATGGACAGGGGCAAGATACGCAGTATTTT.

This chain links TRBV9 with TRBJ1-1; D not certain. Germline V gene sequence: CDR1 SGDLS, CDR2 YYNGEE. Trimming left V 1 base short and J 0 bases short, with 4 bases between. This CDR3 contains 13 residues. The CDR3 region has the DNA TGTGCCAGCAGCGTACAGTTGAACACTGAAGCTTTCTTT. It translates to CASSVQLNTEAFF.

This chain joins TRBV7-9 and TRBJ2-3; D may be TRBD2 (5 bases). CDR3 size: 14 residues. Germline V lookup: CDR1 SEHNR, CDR2 FQNEAQ (reference sequence). V gave up 8 bases and J gave up 0 bases, with 12 bases separating them. The CDR3 DNA is TGTGCCAGCCGTTTAGGCGGGAGCACAGATACGCAGTATTTT. This sequence encodes CASRLGGSTDTQYF. Complete variable domain (other parts from reference TRBV7-9 and TRBJ2-3): DTGVSQNPRHKITKRGQNVTFRCDPISEHNRLYWYRQTLGQGPEFLTYFQNEAQLEKSRLLSDRFSAERPKGSFSTLEIQRTEQGDSAMYLCASRLGGSTDTQYFGPGTRLTVL.

The chain carries TRBV13 and TRBJ2-1; 8 nucleotides match TRBD2. Per the germline V gene, CDR1 is PRHDT and CDR2 is FYEKMQ (reference sequence). The CDR3 runs to 14 residues. The J segment lost 6 bases and the V segment lost 5 bases, leaving 6 bases of the junction unmatched. This CDR3 reads CASSAAGAINEQFF. In DNA form, the CDR3 reads TGTGCCAGCAGCGCAGCGGGAGCCATCAATGAGCAGTTCTTC.

The rearrangement links TRBV30 to TRBJ2-2; no clear D gene. CDR1 GTSNPN and CDR2 SVGIG come from the germline V gene (reference sequence). The V gene lost 1 base and the J gene lost 1 base, with 7 bases spanning the gap. The CDR3 consists of 14 residues. CDR3: CAWSATRNTGELFF. The CDR3 DNA is TGTGCCTGGAGTGCGACAAGGAACACCGGGGAGCTGTTTTTT.

The chain combines TRBV5-1 with TRBJ2-3; D gene ambiguous. Germline lookup yields CDR1 SGHRS and CDR2 YFSETQ. The CDR3 has 13 residues. The V end was cut by 1 base, the J end by 4 bases, with 7 bases between. The DNA for the CDR3 is TGCGCCAGCAGCTTGCCAGGCCCAGATACGCAGTATTTT. Its translation is CASSLPGPDTQYF. Together with reference TRBV5-1 and TRBJ2-3, the CDR3 gives the full variable domain: KAGVTQTPRYLIKTRGQQVTLSCSPISGHRSVSWYQQTPGQGLQFLFEYFSETQRNKGNFPGRFSGRQFSNSRSEMNVSTLELGDSALYLCASSLPGPDTQYFGPGTRLTVL.

The genes are TRBV5-1 and TRBJ2-7, with TRBD1 matching 7 bases. Per the germline V gene, CDR1 is SGHRS and CDR2 is YFSETQ. Losses at the gene ends were 0 bases for V and 0 bases for J; bases not matched to a gene: 9. This CDR3 has 17 amino acids. The chain's CDR3 is CASSLVTGTADSYEQYF. CDR3 DNA: TGCGCCAGCAGCTTGGTAACCGGGACAGCCGACTCCTACGAGCAGTACTTC.

The chain carries TRBV15 and TRBJ2-7, with D perhaps matching TRBD2 (6 bases). CDR1 is LNHNV and CDR2 is YYDKDF in the germline V gene (reference sequence). This CDR3 has 17 residues. V was pared by 3 bases and J by 6 bases, with 24 bases between. The CDR3 coding sequence is TGTGCCACCAGCAGTTGGAAAACCTCGGGACTCCTCGGCGAGCAGTACTTC. Its translation is CATSSWKTSGLLGEQYF.

The chain couples TRBV21-1 to TRBJ2-3; TRBD2, the table's D call, was not compared with the DNA. TRBV21-1 constitutes a pseudogene. This CDR3 comprises 14 residues. This chain's CDR3 is CASSLGLPTDTQYF. The CDR3 bases are TGTGCCAGCAGCCTGGGACTACCGACAGATACGCAGTATTTT.